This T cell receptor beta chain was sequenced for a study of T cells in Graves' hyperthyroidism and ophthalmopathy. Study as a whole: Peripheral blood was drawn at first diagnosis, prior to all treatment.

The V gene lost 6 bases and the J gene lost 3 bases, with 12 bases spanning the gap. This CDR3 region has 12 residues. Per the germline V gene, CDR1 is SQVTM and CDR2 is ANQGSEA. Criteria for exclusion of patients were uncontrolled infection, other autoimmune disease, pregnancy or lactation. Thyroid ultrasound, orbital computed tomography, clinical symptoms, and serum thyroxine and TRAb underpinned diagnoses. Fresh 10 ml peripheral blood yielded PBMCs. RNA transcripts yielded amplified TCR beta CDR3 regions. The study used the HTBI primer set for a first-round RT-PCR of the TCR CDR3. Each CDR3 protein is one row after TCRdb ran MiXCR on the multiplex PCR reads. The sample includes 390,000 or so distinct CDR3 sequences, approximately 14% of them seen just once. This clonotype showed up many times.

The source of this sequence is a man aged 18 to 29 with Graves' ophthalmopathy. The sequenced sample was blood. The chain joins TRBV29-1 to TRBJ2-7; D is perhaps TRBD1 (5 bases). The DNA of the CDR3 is TGCAGCGTCCACGACAGCTTCTACGAGCAGTACTTC. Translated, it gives CSVHDSFYEQYF.